This T cell receptor (beta chain) derives from a study of blood T cells in healthy people across ages (dated by TCRdb to 2014 to 2015). Turning to the overall study: Template switching captured roughly one uniquely barcoded TCR beta cDNA molecule per two T cells in model experiments. To track age-related changes in TCR beta repertoire diversity, the study relied on deep sequencing normalized with unique cDNA molecular identifiers. The donors were divided into four age groups: young (average around 15 years), middle-aged (roughly 40), aged (about 61) and long-lived (nearly 85). To avoid experimental bias, donors of different ages were randomly spread across the sequencing lanes. For two donors (one aged 18 to 30 and one aged 80 or older), the study analyzed two additional independent replicas of 1 million unique cDNA reads from the same blood draw. Paper-wide results and their limitations: Because donor CMV infection status was unknown, age-related changes in expanded clonotypes were potentially confounded. Since profiling was done on bulk unsorted PBMCs, naive and antigen-experienced compartments could not be conclusively compared. Compared with the aged group, more naive CD4+ T cells, fewer expanded clones and increased TCR diversity were shown by the long-lived group, suggesting age selection. A strong correlation was found between observed TCR beta diversity and the percentage of naive T cells measured by flow cytometry. Observed TCR beta diversity per million T cells fell roughly linearly with age, and a significant reduction was already apparent by age around 44. Estimates of total diversity based on one million sequenced T cells were regarded as lower bounds and as underestimates.

This clonotype was seen a handful of times. Its specific antigen is unknown. At one of its ends the junction is not consistent with the germline gene, which may arise from a read error. The CDR3 sequence holds 12 residues, the cysteine and phenylalanine included. The DNA shown is the 36-base CDR3, in frame from base 1. From a lookup of the germline V gene (reference sequence), CDR1 and CDR2 are MNHEY and SMNVEV. The roughly 38 donors, aged 6 to 90 years, were systemically healthy Caucasian individuals from Russia. Around 10 milliliters of peripheral blood were collected from each donor into EDTA-treated Vacutainer tubes. Ficoll-Paque density-gradient centrifugation was used to isolate PBMCs, with at least 6.5 million per sample. Trizol reagent was used to extract total RNA from the PBMCs, yielding at least 5.5 micrograms per sample. The percentages of naive CD45RAhigh/CD27high T cells were determined by flow cytometry on a PBMC aliquot from every donor.

Library generation was performed with 5' RACE. TCRdb names Illumina HiSeq 2500 as the instrument used. The second PCR ran for roughly 7 to 11 cycles and used a J-beta primer mix along with a sample-barcoded 5' primer. A unique molecular identifier was introduced onto each TCR beta cDNA molecule by a template-switch 5' adaptor carrying 12 random nucleotides. Each sample yielded at least 2.5 million CDR3-containing paired-end reads. First-strand cDNA was synthesized from all RNA with the Mint cDNA synthesis kit, primed by a TRBC-specific oligonucleotide. Following uracil-DNA glycosylase treatment, a first 18-cycle PCR with universal primers M1SS and BC2_uni_R was performed on all cDNA. Regarding the original processing steps: Normalization of each sample was performed by random selection of 1 million high-quality reads, each carrying a distinct molecular identifier. Instead of being binned into consensus sequences, reads that shared molecular identifiers were thrown out. MiTCR, set to a Q25 quality threshold and the strictest error-elimination algorithm, was used for CDR3 identification, clonotype clustering and error correction. A nonparametric unseen species model with Euler transformation was used to estimate lower-bound total TCR beta diversity. The public reads were run again by TCRdb, first through fastp at Q25 and then through MiXCR, and only productive beta chains were kept. Each record represents a unique CDR3 protein, reported with the most common genes and DNA among its rows. The V and J calls follow TCRdb's processing rather than the paper's. Recorded for this sample are 1.5 million to 2 million distinct CDR3 sequences; about 28% of them occurred a single time. The top ten clones comprise over 7% of the sample.

Sequenced material: blood. This TCR was sampled from a woman in her twenties or thirties in good health. The rearranged segments are TRBV27 and TRBJ2-7, with no reliable assignment of the D segment. The CDR3 amino acid sequence is: CASSFILGERYF. The nucleotide sequence reads as follows: TGTGCCAGCAGTTTCATCTTAGGCGAGCGGTACTTC.